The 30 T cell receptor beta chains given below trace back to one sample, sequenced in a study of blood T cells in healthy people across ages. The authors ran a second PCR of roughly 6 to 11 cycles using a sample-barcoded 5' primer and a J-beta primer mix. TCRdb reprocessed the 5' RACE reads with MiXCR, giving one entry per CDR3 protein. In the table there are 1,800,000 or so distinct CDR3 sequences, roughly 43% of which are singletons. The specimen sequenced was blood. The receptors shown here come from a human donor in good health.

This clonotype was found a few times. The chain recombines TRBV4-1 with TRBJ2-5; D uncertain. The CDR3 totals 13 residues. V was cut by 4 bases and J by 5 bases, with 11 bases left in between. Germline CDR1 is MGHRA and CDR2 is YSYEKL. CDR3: CASSRAIGETQYF. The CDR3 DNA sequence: TGCGCCAGCAGCCGCGCGATCGGGGAGACCCAGTACTTC.

The CDR3 reads CASTLRGITEAFF. The CDR3 DNA is TGTGCCAGCACCCTTCGTGGGATCACTGAAGCTTTCTTT. The genes are TRBV12-3 or TRBV12-4 and TRBJ1-1, with unresolved D. The CDR3 has 13 residues. V lost 7 bases and J 4 bases, leaving 13 bases between the germline ends.

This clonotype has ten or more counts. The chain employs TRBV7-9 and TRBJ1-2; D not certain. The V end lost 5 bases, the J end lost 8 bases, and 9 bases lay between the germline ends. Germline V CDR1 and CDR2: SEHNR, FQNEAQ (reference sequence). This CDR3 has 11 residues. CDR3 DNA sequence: TGTGCCAGCAGCCGGGAAGGGGGCTACACCTTC. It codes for CASSREGGYTF.

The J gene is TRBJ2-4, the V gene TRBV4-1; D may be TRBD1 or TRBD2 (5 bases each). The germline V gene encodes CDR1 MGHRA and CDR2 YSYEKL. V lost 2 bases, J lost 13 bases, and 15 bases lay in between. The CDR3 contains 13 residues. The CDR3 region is CASSQSGLGEQYF. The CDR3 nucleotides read TGCGCCAGCAGCCAAAGTGGGCTGGGGGAGCAGTACTTC.

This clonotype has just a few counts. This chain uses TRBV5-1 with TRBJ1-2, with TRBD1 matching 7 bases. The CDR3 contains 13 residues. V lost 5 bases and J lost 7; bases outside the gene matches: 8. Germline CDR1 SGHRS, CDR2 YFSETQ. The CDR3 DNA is TGCGCCAGCAGTCGAGACAGGGAATCTGGCTACACCTTC. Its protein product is CASSRDRESGYTF.

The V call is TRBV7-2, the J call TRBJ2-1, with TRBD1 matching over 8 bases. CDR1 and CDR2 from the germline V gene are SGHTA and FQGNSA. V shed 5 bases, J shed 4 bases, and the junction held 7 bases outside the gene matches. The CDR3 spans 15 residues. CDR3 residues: CASSPDRAHYNEQFF. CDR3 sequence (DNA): TGTGCCAGCAGCCCGGACAGGGCCCATTACAATGAGCAGTTCTTC.

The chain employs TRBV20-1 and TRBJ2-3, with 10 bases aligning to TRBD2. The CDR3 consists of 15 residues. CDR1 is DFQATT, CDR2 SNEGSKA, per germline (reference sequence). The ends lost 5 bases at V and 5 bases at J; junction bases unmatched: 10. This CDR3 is CSAGSGGAVRDTQYF. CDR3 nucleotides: TGCAGTGCTGGAAGCGGGGGGGCCGTTAGAGATACGCAGTATTTT.

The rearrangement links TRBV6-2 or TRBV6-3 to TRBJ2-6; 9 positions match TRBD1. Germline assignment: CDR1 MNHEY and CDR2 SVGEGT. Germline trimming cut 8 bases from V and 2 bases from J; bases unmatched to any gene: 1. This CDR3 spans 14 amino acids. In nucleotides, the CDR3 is TGTGCCAGCGGACAGGGGACTGGGGCCAACGTCCTGACTTTC. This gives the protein CASGQGTGANVLTF.

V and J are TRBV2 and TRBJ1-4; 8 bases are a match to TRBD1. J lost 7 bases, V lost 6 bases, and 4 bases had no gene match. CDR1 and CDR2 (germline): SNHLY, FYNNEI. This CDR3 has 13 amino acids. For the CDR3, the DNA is TGTGCCAGCAGCCGGACAGGGACTGAAAAACTGTTTTTT. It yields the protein CASSRTGTEKLFF. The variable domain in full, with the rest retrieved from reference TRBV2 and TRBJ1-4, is EPEVTQTPSHQVTQMGQEVILRCVPISNHLYFYWYRQILGQKVEFLVSFYNNEISEKSEIFDDQFSVERPDGSNFTLKIRSTKLEDSAMYFCASSRTGTEKLFFGSGTQLSVL.

The DNA of the CDR3 is TGTGCCAGCAGTTACTCGACGAGTGGTGCCTACAATGAGCAGTACTTC. The encoded protein is CASSYSTSGAYNEQYF. This chain connects TRBV6-6 to TRBJ2-4; D is unclear. The CDR3 runs 16 residues. With 0 bases removed from V and 13 bases from J, the gap between germline ends came to 22 bases. Germline loops: CDR1 MNHNY, CDR2 SVGAGI (reference sequence).

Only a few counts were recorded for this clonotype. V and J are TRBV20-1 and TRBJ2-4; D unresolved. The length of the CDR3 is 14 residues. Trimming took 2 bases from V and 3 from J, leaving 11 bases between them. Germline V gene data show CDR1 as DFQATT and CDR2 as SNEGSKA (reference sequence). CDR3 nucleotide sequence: TGCAGTGCTAGATCCGAAAGTGGCAAAAACATTCAGTACTTC. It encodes CSARSESGKNIQYF.

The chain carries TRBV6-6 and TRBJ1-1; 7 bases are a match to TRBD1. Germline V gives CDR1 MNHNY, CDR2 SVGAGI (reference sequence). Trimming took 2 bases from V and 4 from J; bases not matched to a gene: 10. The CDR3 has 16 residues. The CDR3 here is CASSYPRQGGGTEAFF. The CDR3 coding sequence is TGTGCCAGCAGTTACCCGCGACAGGGAGGGGGCACTGAAGCTTTCTTT.

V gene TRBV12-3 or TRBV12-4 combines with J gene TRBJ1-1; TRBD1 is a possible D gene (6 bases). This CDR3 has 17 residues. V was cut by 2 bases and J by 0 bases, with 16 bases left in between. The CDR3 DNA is TGTGCCAGCAGTTTAAGTCGACAGGTTAGCATGAACACTGAAGCTTTCTTT. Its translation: CASSLSRQVSMNTEAFF.

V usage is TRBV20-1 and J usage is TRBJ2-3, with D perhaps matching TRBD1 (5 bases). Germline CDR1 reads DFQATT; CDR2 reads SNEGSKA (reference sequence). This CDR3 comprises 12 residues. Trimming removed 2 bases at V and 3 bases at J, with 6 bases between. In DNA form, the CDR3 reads TGCAGTGCTAGAAGGGGAACAGATACGCAGTATTTT. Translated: CSARRGTDTQYF.

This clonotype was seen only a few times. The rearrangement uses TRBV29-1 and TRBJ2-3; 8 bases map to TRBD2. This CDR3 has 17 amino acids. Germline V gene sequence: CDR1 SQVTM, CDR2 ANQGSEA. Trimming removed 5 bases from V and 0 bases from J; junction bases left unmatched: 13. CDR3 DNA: TGCAGCGTTTCTACTAAAAAACTAGCGGCAAGCACAGATACGCAGTATTTT. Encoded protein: CSVSTKKLAASTDTQYF.

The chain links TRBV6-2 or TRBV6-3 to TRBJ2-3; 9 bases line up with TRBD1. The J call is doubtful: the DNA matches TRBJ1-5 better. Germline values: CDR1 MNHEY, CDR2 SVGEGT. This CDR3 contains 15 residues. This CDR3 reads CARKTPGQGREPQHF. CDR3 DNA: TGTGCCAGGAAAACTCCGGGACAGGGACGTGAGCCCCAGCATTTT.

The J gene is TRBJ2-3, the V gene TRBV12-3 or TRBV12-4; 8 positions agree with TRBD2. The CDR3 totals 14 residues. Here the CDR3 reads CATKSGGSRDTQYF. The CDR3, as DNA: TGTGCAACCAAATCGGGGGGGAGCCGGGATACGCAGTATTTT.

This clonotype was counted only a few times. This CDR3 reads CASSSGPMIYNEQFF. CDR3 coding DNA: TGCGCCAGCAGCTCGGGACCGATGATATACAATGAGCAGTTCTTC. The chain uses TRBV4-1 and TRBJ2-1; D is perhaps TRBD1 or TRBD2 (5 bases each). The CDR3 totals 15 residues. V lost 5 bases to trimming and J lost 4 bases, with 15 bases between them. Germline V gene lookup returns CDR1 MGHRA and CDR2 YSYEKL.

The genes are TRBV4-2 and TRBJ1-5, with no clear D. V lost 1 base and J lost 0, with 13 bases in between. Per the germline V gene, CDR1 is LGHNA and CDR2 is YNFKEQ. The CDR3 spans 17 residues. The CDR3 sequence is CASSQVDGSLSNQPQHF. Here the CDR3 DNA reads TGTGCCAGCAGCCAAGTCGACGGAAGTCTTAGCAATCAGCCCCAGCATTTT.

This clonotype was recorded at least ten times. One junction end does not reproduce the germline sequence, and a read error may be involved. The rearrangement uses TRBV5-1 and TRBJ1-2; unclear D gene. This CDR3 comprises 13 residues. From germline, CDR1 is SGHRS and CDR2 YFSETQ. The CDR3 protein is CASSLGSNYGYTF. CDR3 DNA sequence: TGTGCCAGCAGCTTAGGGTCTAACTATGGCTACACCTTC.

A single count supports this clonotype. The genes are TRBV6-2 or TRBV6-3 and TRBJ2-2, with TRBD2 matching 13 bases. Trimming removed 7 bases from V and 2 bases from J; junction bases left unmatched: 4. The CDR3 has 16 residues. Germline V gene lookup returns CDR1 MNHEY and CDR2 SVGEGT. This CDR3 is CASTGTSGVNTGELFF. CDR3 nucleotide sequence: TGTGCCAGCACGGGGACTAGCGGGGTCAACACCGGGGAGCTGTTTTTT.

This CDR3 reads CASERGAGLKETQYF. CDR3 DNA: TGCGCCAGCGAGCGGGGGGCCGGGTTGAAAGAGACCCAGTACTTC. This sequence joins TRBV5-1 and TRBJ2-5; 9 positions agree with TRBD2. This CDR3 has 15 residues. The germline V gene encodes CDR1 SGHRS and CDR2 YFSETQ. Losses at the gene ends were 7 bases for V and 3 bases for J; bases not matched to a gene: 10.

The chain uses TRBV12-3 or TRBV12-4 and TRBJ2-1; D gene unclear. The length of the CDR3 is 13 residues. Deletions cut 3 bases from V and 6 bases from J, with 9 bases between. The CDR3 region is CASSFPAPNEQFF. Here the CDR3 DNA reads TGTGCCAGCAGTTTCCCCGCTCCCAATGAGCAGTTCTTC.

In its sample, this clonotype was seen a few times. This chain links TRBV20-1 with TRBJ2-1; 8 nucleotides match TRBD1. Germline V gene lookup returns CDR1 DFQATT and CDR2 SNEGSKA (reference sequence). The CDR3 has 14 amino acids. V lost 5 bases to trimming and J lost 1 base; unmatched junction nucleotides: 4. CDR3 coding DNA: TGCAGTGCTGTGGGACAGGAGTCCTACAATGAGCAGTTCTTC. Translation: CSAVGQESYNEQFF.

CDR3 residues: CSARSPPTGTGFNQPQHF. The DNA of the CDR3 is TGCAGTGCTAGAAGTCCGCCCACCGGGACAGGTTTCAATCAGCCCCAGCATTTT. This chain links TRBV20-1 with TRBJ1-5; 8 bases map to TRBD1. Germline CDR1 is DFQATT and CDR2 is SNEGSKA (reference sequence). The ends lost 2 bases at V and 3 bases at J; junction bases unmatched: 15. CDR3 length: 18 amino acids.

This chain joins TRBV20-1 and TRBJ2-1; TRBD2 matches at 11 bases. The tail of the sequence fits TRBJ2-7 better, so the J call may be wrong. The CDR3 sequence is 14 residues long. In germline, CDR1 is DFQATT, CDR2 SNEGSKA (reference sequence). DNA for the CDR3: TGCAGTGCTACGTTAGCGGGGGGGCTTAATGAGCAGTACTTC. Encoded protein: CSATLAGGLNEQYF.

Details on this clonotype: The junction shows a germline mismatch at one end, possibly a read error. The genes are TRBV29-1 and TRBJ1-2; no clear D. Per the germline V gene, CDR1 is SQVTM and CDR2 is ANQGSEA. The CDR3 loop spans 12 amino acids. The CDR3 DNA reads TGCAGCGTTGAAGTAACGAACTATGACTACACCTTC. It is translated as CSVEVTNYDYTF. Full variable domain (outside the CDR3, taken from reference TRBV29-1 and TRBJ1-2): SAVISQKPSRDICQRGTSLTIQCQVDSQVTMMFWYRQQPGQSLTLIATANQGSEATYESGFVIDKFPISRPNLTFSTLTVSNMSPEDSSIYLCSVEVTNYDYTFGSGTRLTVV.

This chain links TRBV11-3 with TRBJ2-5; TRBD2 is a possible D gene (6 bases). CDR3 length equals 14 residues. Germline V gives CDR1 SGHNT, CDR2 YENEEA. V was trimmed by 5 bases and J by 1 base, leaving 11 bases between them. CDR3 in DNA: TGTGCCAGCAGCCAGACTAGTGTCCAAGAGACCCAGTACTTC. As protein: CASSQTSVQETQYF.

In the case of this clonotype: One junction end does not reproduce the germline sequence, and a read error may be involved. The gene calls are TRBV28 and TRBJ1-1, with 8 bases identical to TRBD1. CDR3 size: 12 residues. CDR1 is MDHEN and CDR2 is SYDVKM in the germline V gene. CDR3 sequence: CAGSAHRQGAFF. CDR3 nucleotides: TGTGCCGGCAGTGCACACCGACAGGGGGCTTTCTTT.

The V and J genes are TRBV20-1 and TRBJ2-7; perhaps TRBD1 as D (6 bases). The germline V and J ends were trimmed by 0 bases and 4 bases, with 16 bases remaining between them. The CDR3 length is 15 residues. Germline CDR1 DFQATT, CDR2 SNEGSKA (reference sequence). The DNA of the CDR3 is TGCAGTGCTAGAGATAGGACGACAGGTTTATACGAGCAGTACTTC. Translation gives CSARDRTTGLYEQYF.